These 2 T cell receptor beta chains were all obtained from the same sample, sequenced in a study of cytomegalovirus exposure and HLA in healthy donors (dated by TCRdb to the late 2010s). The library was made by the immunoSEQ multiplex PCR assay. The multiplex PCR relied on a mix of 60 forward primers for TCR Vbeta segments and 13 reverse primers for TCR Jbeta segments. TCRdb carries this immuneACCESS record with in-frame sequences only. Its versions omit some clonotypes, under half of them owing to an unresolved V gene in the studies checked, with the rest unexplained. The sample yields approximately 120,000 clones; 60% to 85% were counted once. The ten largest clones add up to roughly 12% of the sample. The specimen sequenced was PBMCs. The receptors come from a woman aged 40-49 years in good health and CMV-seropositive.

This chain connects TRBV18 to TRBJ1-6; TRBD1 matches 7 bases. The V gene end was trimmed by 6 bases and the J gene end by 7 bases; junction bases not matched to a gene: 6. Germline V lookup: CDR1 KGHSH, CDR2 LQKENI. The CDR3 has 14 amino acids. The CDR3 loop reads CASSPGTENSPLHF. The CDR3 DNA follows: TGTGCCAGCTCCCCCGGGACAGAGAATTCACCCCTCCACTTT.

The CDR3 nucleotides read TGCGCCAGCAGCAAACTAGCGGGGGCGAACAATGAGCAGTTCTTC. Protein product: CASSKLAGANNEQFF. The V call is TRBV5-1, the J call TRBJ2-1, with 11 bases identical to TRBD2. V shed 4 bases and J 5 bases; nucleotides not matched to a gene: 5. The CDR3 loop spans 15 amino acids. The germline gives CDR1 SGHRS, CDR2 YFSETQ.